The present T cell receptor beta chain was sequenced within a study of blood T cell repertoires in COVID-19. Study information: Donors in the United States, Italy and Spain gave samples during acute or convalescent COVID-19. T cells, B-cell-depleted T cells, or PBMCs provided the cDNA or gDNA that served as material.

Germline CDR1 and CDR2: KGHSH and LQKENI. This CDR3 has 15 amino acids. Trimming removed 3 bases at V and 0 bases at J, with 12 bases between. The authors' processing: Nucleated cell number was recorded as an estimate derived from reference gene primer amplification. Clones were sequenced by immunoSEQ multiplex PCR, and TCRdb holds only the in-frame ones, with some missing. The D gene and trimming were derived from the DNA, and the V and J assignments and clone size from that table. The sample records roughly 230,000 clones, roughly four fifths being singletons. The TCR originated in a man in his forties or fifties with acute or convalescent COVID-19. Source material: peripheral blood. The chain employs TRBV18 and TRBJ2-7, with D maybe TRBD1 (7 bases). CDR3 sequence: CASSPGGQNSYEQYF. CDR3 sequence (DNA): TGTGCCAGCTCACCGGGGGGACAGAACTCCTACGAGCAGTACTTC.